This T cell receptor (beta chain) was sequenced for a study of CD8 T cells in Susac syndrome. cDNA came from about 0.46 to 1 ug RNA primed by random hexamers. The CDR3 of TCR beta was amplified by immunoSEQ multiplex PCR across 54 Vbeta and 13 Jbeta. TCRdb reprocessed the immunoSEQ multiplex PCR reads via MiXCR and lists one record per CDR3 protein. The sample includes about 49,000 distinct CDR3 sequences, roughly 93% seen only once; the top ten take approximately 0.54%. Negative isolation was applied to CD8+ and CD4+ T cells, and FACS enrichment was applied to TEMRA cells. The CDR3 sequence is 10 residues long. Trimming cost V 5 bases and J 8 bases, with 3 bases left between them.

The V call is TRBV12-3 or TRBV12-4, the J call TRBJ2-2, with D hard to call. Material: CD8+ T cells from PBMCs. The sequence derives from a human donor in good health. CDR3 residues: CASSLGELFF. The CDR3 DNA sequence: TGTGCCAGCAGTCTAGGGGAGCTGTTTTTT.